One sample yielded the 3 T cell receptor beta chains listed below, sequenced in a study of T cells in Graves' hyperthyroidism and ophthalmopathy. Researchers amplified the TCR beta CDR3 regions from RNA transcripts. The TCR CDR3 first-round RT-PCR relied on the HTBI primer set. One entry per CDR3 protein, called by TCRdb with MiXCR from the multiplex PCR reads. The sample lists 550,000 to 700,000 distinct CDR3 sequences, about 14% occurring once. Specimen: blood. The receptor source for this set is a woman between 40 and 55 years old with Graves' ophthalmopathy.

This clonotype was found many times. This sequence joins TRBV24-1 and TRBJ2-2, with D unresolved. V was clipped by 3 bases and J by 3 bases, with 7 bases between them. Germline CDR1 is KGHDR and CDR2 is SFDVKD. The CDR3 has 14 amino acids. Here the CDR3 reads CATSDPEDTGELFF. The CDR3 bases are TGTGCCACCAGTGATCCCGAGGACACCGGGGAGCTGTTTTTT.

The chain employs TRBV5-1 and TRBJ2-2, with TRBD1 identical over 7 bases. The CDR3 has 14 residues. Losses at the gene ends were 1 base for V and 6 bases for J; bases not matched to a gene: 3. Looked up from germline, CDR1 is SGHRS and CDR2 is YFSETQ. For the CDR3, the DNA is TGCGCCAGCAGCTTGACAGGGACAGCCGGGGAGCTGTTTTTT. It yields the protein CASSLTGTAGELFF.

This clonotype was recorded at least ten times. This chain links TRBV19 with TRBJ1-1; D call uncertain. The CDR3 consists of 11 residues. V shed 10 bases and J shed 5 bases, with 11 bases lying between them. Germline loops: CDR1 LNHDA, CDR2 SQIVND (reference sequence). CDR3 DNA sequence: TGTGCCATTACTCGGGGAACTGAAGCTTTCTTT. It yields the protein CAITRGTEAFF.